This is a list of T cell receptor beta chains from one sample in a study of resident and recirculating memory T cells in vitiligo. Profiling relied on immunoSEQ multiplex PCR, and the TCRdb table lists in-frame clones only, not all of them. The sample contains tens of thousands of clones, 92% of which appear only once. Sequencing was carried out using blood. The receptor source for this set is a male donor with vitiligo. The CDR3 runs from the conserved cysteine through the conserved F or W. The D gene is left open where the match is weak. The size field is filled for only some rows; it gives once, few, many or a size class.

>TRBJ2-1|14|-|TRBV14|-
TGTGCCAGCAGCCAAGGGACTACCCCCTTTGGCCAGTTCTTC
CASSQGTTPFGQFF
>TRBJ2-2|16|-|TRBV9|-
TGTGCCAGCAGCGTAGAGCCACGAAGTCGGGCCGGGGAGCTGTTTTTT
CASSVEPRSRAGELFF
>TRBJ1-1|16|-|TRBV11-2|-
TGTGCCAGCAGCCGACAGGTTGGTTCGGTGAACACTGAAGCTTTCTTT
CASSRQVGSVNTEAFF
>TRBJ1-2|12|-|TRBV28|-
TGTGCCAGCAGTTATAGGGGGTATGGCTACACCTTC
CASSYRGYGYTF
>TRBJ1-5|15|-|TRBV7-2|-
TGTGCCAGCAGCTTATCAGGGTGGGGTAATCTGCCCCAGCATTTT
CASSLSGWGNLPQHF
>TRBJ2-7|15|-|TRBV5-1|-
TGCGCCAGCAGCTTGGCTCCACCTAGCACCTACGAGCAGTACTTC
CASSLAPPSTYEQYF
>TRBJ2-5|16|-|TRBV19|-
TGTGCCAGTAGTATTCACATATCGGCCGGAGGAGAGACCCAGTACTTC
CASSIHISAGGETQYF
>TRBJ2-5|15|once|TRBV28|TRBD1
TGTGCCAGCAGCCAAGGGGGCCGGGGTCAAGAGACCCAGTACTTC
CASSQGGRGQETQYF
>TRBJ1-2|17|-|TRBV28|-
TGTGCCAGCAGTTCCTACCGACAGGCCTTAGTGGGCTATGGCTACACCTTC
CASSSYRQALVGYGYTF
>TRBJ1-5|16|-|TRBV4-2|TRBD1
TGTGCCAGCAGCCATCAAACAGGGGGCGCGGATCAGCCCCAGCATTTT
CASSHQTGGADQPQHF
>TRBJ2-1|12|-|TRBV7-9|-
TGTGCCAGCAGCTCTGCCCCCGGGGAGCAGTTCTTC
CASSSAPGEQFF
>TRBJ1-1|16|-|TRBV6-5|-
TGTGCCAGCAGTTACGCTTGGGAGTCCAAGAACACTGAAGCTTTCTTT
CASSYAWESKNTEAFF
>TRBJ2-1|11|once|TRBV25-1|-
TGTGCCAGCAGTGCAGGAACCGAGCAGTTCTTC
CASSAGTEQFF
>TRBJ2-3|15|-|TRBV7-3|TRBD2
TGTGCCAGCAGCTCCCTGGGACTACCCACGGATACGCAGTATTTT
CASSSLGLPTDTQYF
>TRBJ2-5|14|-|TRBV5-1|TRBD1
TGCGCCAGCAGCTTAGGACAGGGTAGAGAGACCCAGTACTTC
CASSLGQGRETQYF
>TRBJ2-7|17|-|TRBV7-2|TRBD2
TGTGCCAGCAGCCTAAGGTGGCTAGCGGAACCCGGGGGCGAGCAGTACTTC
CASSLRWLAEPGGEQYF
>TRBJ2-7|17|-|TRBV11-2|TRBD2
TGTGCCAGCAGCTTAAGGCTAGCGGGAGTCCGGGCTGACGAGCAGTACTTC
CASSLRLAGVRADEQYF
>TRBJ2-7|14|-|TRBV2|-
TGTGCCAGCAGTGAACCCGAGCGCCTAGTCGAGCAGTACTTC
CASSEPERLVEQYF
>TRBJ2-7|14|-|TRBV6-6|TRBD2
TGTGCCAGCAGTTACGGCCTAGCGGGAGGGGAGCAGTACTTC
CASSYGLAGGEQYF
>TRBJ1-2|14|-|TRBV4-1|-
TGCGCCAGCAGCCAAGTCGGAGGGAACTATGGCTACACCTTC
CASSQVGGNYGYTF
>TRBJ2-7|13|-|TRBV15|TRBD1
TGTGCCACCAACCCGGGACAGGGCTACGAGCAGTACTTC
CATNPGQGYEQYF
>TRBJ2-1|14|-|TRBV6-6|-
TGTGCCAGCAGTTACCCCCGGGGAGGCGGTGAGCAGTTCTTC
CASSYPRGGGEQFF
>TRBJ1-1|16|-|TRBV5-5|-
TGTGCCAGCAGCTCATCAGTGGGACTCACGAACACTGAAGCTTTCTTT
CASSSSVGLTNTEAFF
>TRBJ2-1|11|once|TRBV7-9|TRBD2
TGTGCCAGCAGTCGACTAGCTGGCCCGTTCTTC
CASSRLAGPFF
>TRBJ2-7|14|-|TRBV6-5|TRBD1
TGTGCCAGCAGGCGGGACAGGGGGTCTAACGAGCAGTACTTC
CASRRDRGSNEQYF
>TRBJ2-1|15|-|TRBV6-5|-
TGTGCCAGCAGTCAACAGGTCAGCTCCTACAATGAGCAGTTCTTC
CASSQQVSSYNEQFF
>TRBJ1-4|15|-|TRBV7-9|TRBD1
TGTGCCAGCAGCTTAGACGGGACAGGGATCGAAAAACTGTTTTTT
CASSLDGTGIEKLFF
>TRBJ1-2|17|-|TRBV5-1|TRBD1
TGCGCCAGCAGCTTGGCAGCCAGGACAGGCCCTAACTATGGCTACACCTTC
CASSLAARTGPNYGYTF
>TRBJ1-2|15|-|TRBV30|-
TGTGCCTGGAGTGGCCGCGTAGGGGAAATGAGTGGCTACACCTTC
CAWSGRVGEMSGYTF
>TRBJ2-7|15|-|TRBV28|-
TGTGCCAGCAGTTTAAGGGGAACCTCGACTTCCGAGCAGTACTTC
CASSLRGTSTSEQYF
>TRBJ1-4|18|-|TRBV28|TRBD1
TGTGCCAGCAGTTTATGGGACAGGTTAGATCCAACTAATGAAAAACTGTTTTTT
CASSLWDRLDPTNEKLFF
>TRBJ2-7|13|-|TRBV5-1|-
TGCGCCAGCAGCTCCGAAGTACAGGGACAGCAGTACTTC
CASSSEVQGQQYF
>TRBJ2-3|14|-|TRBV5-4|-
TGTGCCAGCAGCTCAGCGGCTAGCACAGATACGCAGTATTTT
CASSSAASTDTQYF
>TRBJ2-3|15|-|TRBV25-1|TRBD2
TGTGCCAGCGCCCCTGCTAGCGGGAGCGCAGATACGCAGTATTTT
CASAPASGSADTQYF
>TRBJ2-5|12|-|TRBV5-6|-
TGTGCCAGCAGCTTGGCACAAGAGACCCAGTACTTC
CASSLAQETQYF
>TRBJ2-3|11|once|TRBV27|-
TGTGCCAGCAGCCTGGGCCAGACGCAGTATTTT
CASSLGQTQYF
>TRBJ2-3|17|-|TRBV7-9|TRBD2
TGTGCCAGCAGCTTAGCGGCTAGCGGGGGAGGCACAGATACGCAGTATTTT
CASSLAASGGGTDTQYF
>TRBJ1-1|14|-|TRBV5-5|-
TGTGCCAGCAGCTCAGACTTGGGACCCGGGAGAGCTTTCTTT
CASSSDLGPGRAFF
>TRBJ1-2|16|-|TRBV12-1|-
TGTGCCAGCAGCTCCCACCCGACAGGGCCCGGCTATGGCTACACCTTC
CASSSHPTGPGYGYTF
>TRBJ2-5|14|-|TRBV28|-
TGTGCCAGCAGCTTAGGGGGGATTGAGGAGACCCAGTACTTC
CASSLGGIEETQYF
>TRBJ1-5|15|-|TRBV28|TRBD1
TGTGCCAGCATGAGGGGACAGGGAGGAATTCAGCCCCAGCATTTT
CASMRGQGGIQPQHF
>TRBJ2-1|16|-|TRBV27|TRBD2
TGTGCCAGCAGTTCCACGGCGGGAGGGGAGGTCAATGAGCAGTTCTTC
CASSSTAGGEVNEQFF
>TRBJ2-1|13|-|TRBV28|-
TGTGCCAGCAGTGTCATTAGTACCAATGAGCAGTTCTTC
CASSVISTNEQFF
>TRBJ1-4|14|-|TRBV10-3|TRBD1
TGTGCCACCCGACAGGGCATGGGGGGTGAAAAACTGTTTTTT
CATRQGMGGEKLFF
>TRBJ1-4|16|-|TRBV25-1|TRBD1
TGTGCCAACAGAGCCCCATACAGGGGCCCTAATGAAAAACTGTTTTTT
CANRAPYRGPNEKLFF
>TRBJ2-7|14|-|TRBV7-9|TRBD2
TGTGCCAGCAGCTTTGGGACTAGCGGGAGGAGGCAGTACTTC
CASSFGTSGRRQYF
>TRBJ2-1|13|-|TRBV7-3|-
TGTGCCAGCAGCCACCAAGACAGTGATGAGCAGTTCTTC
CASSHQDSDEQFF
>TRBJ1-4|15|-|TRBV5-4|TRBD1
TGTGCCAGCAGGCCAGGGGGCACAACTAATGAAAAACTGTTTTTT
CASRPGGTTNEKLFF
>TRBJ2-3|15|-|TRBV27|TRBD2
TGTGCCAGCCCTTTGGCGGGAGACGGGACAGATACGCAGTATTTT
CASPLAGDGTDTQYF
>TRBJ1-2|12|once|TRBV7-8|-
TGTGCCAGCACCGAATCCGCCGGTGGCTACACCTTC
CASTESAGGYTF
>TRBJ1-1|14|-|TRBV5-6|-
TGTGCCAGCAGCGTGAGATGGGCAGGGGCTGAAGCTTTCTTT
CASSVRWAGAEAFF
>TRBJ2-1|16|-|TRBV5-8|TRBD2
TGTGCCAGCAGCTTAACCTGGACTAGCGTTTACAATGAGCAGTTCTTC
CASSLTWTSVYNEQFF
>TRBJ2-7|15|-|TRBV6-5|TRBD2
TGTGCCAGCACCCGGGGACTAGCGGGAGTGGGGGAGCAGTACTTC
CASTRGLAGVGEQYF